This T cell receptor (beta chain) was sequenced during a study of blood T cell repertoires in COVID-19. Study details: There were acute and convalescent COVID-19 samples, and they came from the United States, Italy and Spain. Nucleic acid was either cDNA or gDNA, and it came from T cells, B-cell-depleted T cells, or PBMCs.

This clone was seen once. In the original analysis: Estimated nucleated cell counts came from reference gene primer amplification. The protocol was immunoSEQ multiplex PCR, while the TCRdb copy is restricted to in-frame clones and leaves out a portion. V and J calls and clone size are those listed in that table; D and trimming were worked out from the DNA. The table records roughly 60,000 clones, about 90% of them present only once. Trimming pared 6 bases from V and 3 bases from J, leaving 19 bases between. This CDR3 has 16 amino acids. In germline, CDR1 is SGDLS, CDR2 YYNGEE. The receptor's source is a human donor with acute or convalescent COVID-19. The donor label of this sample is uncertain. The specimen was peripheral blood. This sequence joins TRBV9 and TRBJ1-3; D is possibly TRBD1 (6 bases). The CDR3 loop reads CASTPFGAGDGNTIYF. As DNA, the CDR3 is TGTGCCAGCACACCTTTTGGGGCAGGGGATGGAAACACCATATATTTT.